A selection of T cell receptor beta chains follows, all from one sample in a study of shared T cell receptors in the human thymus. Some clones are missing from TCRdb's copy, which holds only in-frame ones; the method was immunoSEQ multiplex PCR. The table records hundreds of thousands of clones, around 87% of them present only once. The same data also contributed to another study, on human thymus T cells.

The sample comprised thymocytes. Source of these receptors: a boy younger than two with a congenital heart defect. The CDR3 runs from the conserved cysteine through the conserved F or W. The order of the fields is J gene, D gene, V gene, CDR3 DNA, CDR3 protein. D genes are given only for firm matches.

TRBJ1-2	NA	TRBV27	TGTGCCAGCAGTTTATCAGGGGCAGTAGATGGCTACACCTTC	CASSLSGAVDGYTF
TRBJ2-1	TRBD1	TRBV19	TGTGCCAGTAGTAAAGGGGGTCCCAGGGGGAATGAGCAGTTCTTC	CASSKGGPRGNEQFF
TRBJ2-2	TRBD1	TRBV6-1	TGTGCCAGCCCGGGACAGGGGACGAACACCGGGGAGCTGTTTTTT	CASPGQGTNTGELFF
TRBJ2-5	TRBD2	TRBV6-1	TGTGCCAGCAGTGAAGCCCCCCGGGCGGGGGGTCAGAGGACCCAGTACTTC	CASSEAPRAGGQRTQYF
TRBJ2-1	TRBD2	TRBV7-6	TGTGCCAGCAGCTTAGCGATGACTAGCGGGAGGGTGTTCTTC	CASSLAMTSGRVFF
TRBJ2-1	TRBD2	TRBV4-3	TGCGCCAGCAGCCAGGAAATAGCGGGGCCCTACAATGAGCAGTTCTTC	CASSQEIAGPYNEQFF
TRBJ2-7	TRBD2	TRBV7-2	TGTGCCAGCAGCTCCTCTAGCGGGGCCTATTTGTCCTACGAGCAGTACTTC	CASSSSSGAYLSYEQYF
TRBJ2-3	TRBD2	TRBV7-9	TGTGCCAGCAGCTCGACTAGCGCACCAAGCACAGATACGCAGTATTTT	CASSSTSAPSTDTQYF
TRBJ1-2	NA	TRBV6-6	TGTGCCAGCAGGAAACTACAGGGCTCAGCTAACTATGGCTACACCTTC	CASRKLQGSANYGYTF
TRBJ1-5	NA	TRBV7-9	TGTGCCAGCAGCCCCGGGGGGGGTCAGCCCCAGCATTTT	CASSPGGGQPQHF
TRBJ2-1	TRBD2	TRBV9	TGTGCCAGCAGCGTTGATCCGGGACTAGCGGGAGGGGTTTCCTACAATGAGCAGTTCTTC	CASSVDPGLAGGVSYNEQFF